Below are 32 T cell receptor beta chains sequenced from a single sample in a study of human T cells and chemical hapten exposure. Each CDR3 protein is one row after TCRdb ran MiXCR on the RACE reads. Of approximately 340,000 distinct CDR3 sequences in the sample, around 7% were seen once. Time point noted: patch test 1, 2 weeks after DPC sensitization. Treatment indicated: therapeutic diphenylcyclopropenone sensitization with weekly scalp DPC. Sequencing used whole blood, obtained in connection with sensitization to the hapten diphenylcyclopropenone (DPC). The receptors shown here come from a woman aged 18-29 years with alopecia areata. Some clones in this sample may be carry-over from other donors' samples.

This clonotype was recorded at least ten times. The chain has TRBV5-8 and TRBJ2-1; D is unclear. From germline, CDR1 is SGHTS and CDR2 YDEGEE. The CDR3 has 15 residues. The ends were cut back, 6 bases at V and 0 bases at J, with 13 bases in the middle. The CDR3 loop is CASTRTGSSYNEQFF. The CDR3 DNA sequence: TGTGCCAGCACAAGGACGGGCAGCTCCTACAATGAGCAGTTCTTC.

V gene TRBV14 combines with J gene TRBJ2-7; D remains ambiguous. Trimming shortened V by 2 bases and J by 3 bases, and 5 bases separated the two germline ends. The germline V gene encodes CDR1 SGHDN and CDR2 FVKESK. This CDR3 region has 12 residues. The CDR3 sequence is CASSQSRYEQYF. CDR3 nucleotide sequence: TGTGCCAGCAGCCAAAGTCGCTACGAGCAGTACTTC.

This clonotype was found a few times. The chain couples TRBV7-9 to TRBJ2-3; D is perhaps TRBD2 (6 bases). Germline-derived CDR1 and CDR2 are SEHNR and FQNEAQ (reference sequence). Trimming took 1 base from V and 2 from J, leaving 10 bases between them. This CDR3 has 15 amino acids. The CDR3 loop is CASSLGGTTTDTQYF. The CDR3 DNA reads as TGTGCCAGCAGCTTAGGCGGGACCACCACAGATACGCAGTATTTT.

This clonotype was seen ten or more times. The chain recombines TRBV5-1 with TRBJ2-7; D may be TRBD1 (5 bases). The CDR3 spans 15 residues. Looked up from germline, CDR1 is SGHRS and CDR2 is YFSETQ. V lost 4 bases and J 3 bases, leaving 17 bases between the germline ends. The CDR3 DNA reads TGCGCCAGCAGCGCGTTGCCGGACACCGACTACGAGCAGTACTTC. This gives the protein CASSALPDTDYEQYF.

The chain uses TRBV12-3 or TRBV12-4 and TRBJ2-3; D might be TRBD2 (7 bases). The CDR3 extends over 15 amino acids. V shed 5 bases and J shed 5 bases, with 17 bases lying between them. Here the CDR3 DNA reads TGTGCCAGCAGTGAGGGGGGGGTGAGGGTAGATACGCAGTATTTT. Translating gives CASSEGGVRVDTQYF.

This clonotype turned up a few times. The chain has TRBV24-1 and TRBJ1-5, with D perhaps TRBD1 (6 bases). Germline V gives CDR1 KGHDR, CDR2 SFDVKD. V lost 5 bases and J 2 bases, leaving 6 bases between the germline ends. This CDR3 is built from 13 residues. CDR3 protein: CATSAGGNQPQHF. The CDR3, as DNA: TGTGCCACCAGTGCAGGGGGCAATCAGCCCCAGCATTTT.

This clonotype was seen at least ten times. J is TRBJ2-3 and V is TRBV12-3 or TRBV12-4, with D possibly matching TRBD1 (5 bases). This CDR3 spans 15 amino acids. V dropped 1 base and J dropped 3 bases, with 11 bases sitting between them. The CDR3 DNA is TGTGCCAGCAGTTTAGGGCAGGGTAGGACAGATACGCAGTATTTT. Its translation: CASSLGQGRTDTQYF.

This clonotype was recorded at least ten times. The V gene is TRBV27, the J gene TRBJ1-6, with a possible D match to TRBD1 (5 bases). The germline CDR1 and CDR2 sequences are MNHEY and SMNVEV (reference sequence). The CDR3 runs to 14 residues. Between the trimmed V and J ends, which lost 5 bases and 13 bases, there was a span of 18 bases. The CDR3 spells CASSGTDSMRPLHF. The CDR3 region has the DNA TGTGCCAGCAGTGGCACCGACAGCATGAGGCCCCTCCACTTT.

This clonotype was picked up a small number of times. V is TRBV6-2 or TRBV6-3 and J is TRBJ1-5, with D possibly matching TRBD1 (5 bases). The CDR3 consists of 16 residues. The V end lost 2 bases, the J end lost 7 bases, and 18 bases lay between the germline ends. In germline, CDR1 is MNHEY, CDR2 SVGEGT. The CDR3, as DNA: TGTGCCAGCAGTTACGCGGCCAGGGCAAGAGACCAGCCCCAGCATTTT. As protein: CASSYAARARDQPQHF.

The chain has TRBV4-1 and TRBJ2-1; the D is unclear. Germline CDR1 reads MGHRA; CDR2 reads YSYEKL. V was pared by 2 bases and J by 1 base, with 15 bases between. The CDR3 runs 17 residues. The CDR3 reads CASSQNALGRSYNEQFF. The CDR3 nucleotides are TGCGCCAGCAGCCAAAACGCGCTAGGAAGATCCTACAATGAGCAGTTCTTC.

This clonotype was detected many times. V usage is TRBV28 and J usage is TRBJ2-1; D is possibly TRBD2 (6 bases). Germline V gene lookup returns CDR1 MDHEN and CDR2 SYDVKM. This CDR3 is built from 14 residues. The ends were cut back, 6 bases at V and 6 bases at J, with 15 bases in the middle. This chain's CDR3 is CASSPAGPPNEQFF. Here the CDR3 DNA reads TGTGCCAGCAGCCCCGCGGGGCCCCCCAATGAGCAGTTCTTC.

This clonotype has at least ten counts. The chain has TRBV6-2 or TRBV6-3 and TRBJ2-1, with 13 bases aligning to TRBD2. CDR3 length: 16 amino acids. With 5 bases clipped from V and 8 bases from J, the junction kept 9 bases outside the gene matches. Per the germline V gene, CDR1 is MNHEY and CDR2 is SVGEGT. The CDR3 reads CASSRLGTSGEDEQFF. The CDR3 nucleotides read TGTGCCAGCAGTCGTTTGGGGACTAGCGGGGAGGATGAGCAGTTCTTC.

This clonotype occurred a few times. CDR3 DNA sequence: TGTGCCAGCAGCCCCACAGCGGGAGGCTACAATGAGCAGTTCTTC. It is translated as CASSPTAGGYNEQFF. The chain is built from TRBV7-9 and TRBJ2-1; 9 bases map to TRBD2. The germline V gene encodes CDR1 SEHNR and CDR2 FQNEAQ (reference sequence). The CDR3 loop spans 15 amino acids. J was trimmed by 3 bases and V by 5 bases; bases with no gene match: 5.

This clonotype came up a few times. The chain joins TRBV5-8 to TRBJ1-3; D possibly corresponds to TRBD1 (6 bases). The germline CDR1 and CDR2 sequences are SGHTS and YDEGEE. There are 15 residues in the CDR3. Trimming pared 5 bases from V and 1 base from J, leaving 13 bases between. The CDR3 region has the DNA TGTGCCAGCAGGGGTACAGGGAGGTCTGGAAACACCATATATTTT. This encodes CASRGTGRSGNTIYF.

CDR3 coding DNA: TGTGCCAGCGCCCCGGGACAGGTATATAGCAATCAGCCCCAGCATTTT. Its translation: CASAPGQVYSNQPQHF. The rearrangement links TRBV19 to TRBJ1-5, with TRBD1 matching over 8 bases. CDR3 size: 16 residues. V lost 9 bases and J lost 0; bases outside the gene matches: 10. CDR1 and CDR2 (germline): LNHDA, SQIVND (reference sequence).

The rearrangement joins TRBV4-3 to TRBJ1-2, with D tentatively TRBD1 (5 bases). Germline values: CDR1 LGHNA, CDR2 YSLEER. Between the trimmed V and J ends, which lost 0 bases and 2 bases, there was a span of 7 bases. The CDR3 extends over 14 amino acids. CDR3 DNA sequence: TGCGCCAGCAGCCAAGACAGGGAGAACTATGGCTACACCTTC. It is translated as CASSQDRENYGYTF.

V gene TRBV6-6 combines with J gene TRBJ1-3; possibly TRBD1 for D (5 bases). Trimming shortened V by 3 bases and J by 0 bases, and 9 bases separated the two germline ends. From germline, CDR1 is MNHNY and CDR2 SVGAGI (reference sequence). The CDR3 extends over 15 amino acids. The chain's CDR3 is CASSYQGSSGNTIYF. The CDR3, as DNA: TGTGCCAGCAGTTATCAGGGCAGCTCTGGAAACACCATATATTTT.

The rearrangement joins TRBV5-5 to TRBJ2-7; possibly TRBD1 for D (5 bases). Looked up from germline, CDR1 is SGHKS and CDR2 is YYEKEE (reference sequence). The CDR3 contains 15 residues. V lost 6 bases and J lost 7, with 23 bases in between. DNA for the CDR3: TGTGCCAGCAAGACAGAAACCGTACAATGGGGTGAGCAGTACTTC. Its protein is CASKTETVQWGEQYF.

This clonotype has a count of ten or more. Written as DNA, the CDR3 is TGTGCCAGCAGCCCGAGGAGGGGGCTGATCCTGAGCCCAGGAACTAATGAAAAACTGTTTTTT. Protein sequence: CASSPRRGLILSPGTNEKLFF. The rearrangement joins TRBV7-2 to TRBJ1-4, with TRBD1 matching 7 bases. V dropped 5 bases and J dropped 1; count of bases not matched to a gene: 22. In germline, CDR1 is SGHTA, CDR2 FQGNSA. CDR3 length equals 21 residues.

At least ten counts were recorded for this clonotype. The chain couples TRBV27 to TRBJ1-4, with D perhaps TRBD1 (6 bases). The V and J ends lost 5 bases and 5 bases respectively, with 12 bases between them. Germline CDR1 is MNHEY and CDR2 is SMNVEV (reference sequence). The CDR3 covers 14 residues. The CDR3 DNA sequence: TGTGCCAGCAGTCCCGGACAGTACAATGAAAAACTGTTTTTT. Amino acids: CASSPGQYNEKLFF.

The chain is built from TRBV7-8 and TRBJ1-1; 9 nucleotides agree with TRBD1. The CDR3 spans 16 residues. With 2 bases clipped from V and 0 bases from J, the junction kept 4 bases outside the gene matches. Looked up from germline, CDR1 is SGHVS and CDR2 is FQNEAQ. The CDR3 DNA reads as TGTGCCAGCAGCTTATTTACAGGGGGCTTGAACACTGAAGCTTTCTTT. Translating gives CASSLFTGGLNTEAFF. The whole variable domain, filled in from reference TRBV7-8 and TRBJ1-1, reads GAGVSQSPRYKVAKRGQDVALRCDPISGHVSLFWYQQALGQGPEFLTYFQNEAQLDKSGLPSDRFFAERPEGSVSTLKIQRTQQEDSAVYLCASSLFTGGLNTEAFFGQGTRLTVV.

This clonotype appeared many times. The V and J genes are TRBV12-5 and TRBJ1-1, with a tentative D call TRBD1 (5 bases). Germline CDR1 reads LGHNT; CDR2 reads FRNRAP. The CDR3 length is 13 residues. V was cut by 4 bases and J by 5 bases, with 11 bases left in between. CDR3 in DNA: TGTGCTAGTGGTTCCGCGGGGGGGACTGAAGCTTTCTTT. This translates into CASGSAGGTEAFF.

This clonotype was counted a few times. This chain links TRBV28 with TRBJ2-7; 7 nucleotides line up with TRBD1. Trimming took 5 bases from V and 5 from J; bases not matched to a gene: 9. This CDR3 region has 14 residues. The V gene's germline CDR1 is MDHEN and CDR2 SYDVKM. Here the CDR3 DNA reads TGTGCCAGCAGTCCGGCCGCGACAGGGAACGAGCAGTACTTC. As protein: CASSPAATGNEQYF.

The V and J genes are TRBV4-3 and TRBJ1-5; D is uncertain. This CDR3 contains 15 residues. The germline V and J ends were trimmed by 0 bases and 4 bases, with 10 bases remaining between them. Looked up from germline, CDR1 is LGHNA and CDR2 is YSLEER. The DNA for the CDR3 is TGCGCCAGCAGCCAAGACATGGTCAGAAATCAGCCCCAGCATTTT. It encodes CASSQDMVRNQPQHF.

The CDR3 nucleotides are TGTGCCAGCAGTTACTTCGGTTCTATACTAGAAGGGGCCGAAGGCTACACCTTC. The encoded protein is CASSYFGSILEGAEGYTF. The rearrangement uses TRBV6-6 and TRBJ1-2; tentatively, D is TRBD1 (5 bases). The germline V and J ends were trimmed by 1 base and 8 bases, with 26 bases remaining between them. The germline V gene encodes CDR1 MNHNY and CDR2 SVGAGI (reference sequence). The CDR3 is 18 residues long.

The rearrangement uses TRBV7-9 and TRBJ2-7; the D gene is possibly TRBD1 (5 bases). The germline CDR1 and CDR2 sequences are SEHNR and FQNEAQ (reference sequence). CDR3 size: 15 residues. Between the trimmed V and J ends, which lost 4 bases and 3 bases, there was a span of 16 bases. The CDR3 DNA reads TGTGCCAGCAGCTCCCTCCAGACAGATTTCTACGAGCAGTACTTC. Protein sequence: CASSSLQTDFYEQYF.

Ten or more counts support this clonotype. The V call is TRBV6-4, the J call TRBJ2-3; 9 nucleotides agree with TRBD1. This CDR3 has 18 amino acids. Germline lookup yields CDR1 MRHNA and CDR2 SNTAGT. With V trimmed by 7 bases and J by 2 bases, 16 bases remained unmatched. The DNA for the CDR3 is TGTGCCAGCAACCGGACAGGGGAGAAGGGTCCACACACAGATACGCAGTATTTT. Amino acid sequence: CASNRTGEKGPHTDTQYF.

The CDR3 loop reads CSVTTPSSYEQYF. The CDR3 DNA reads TGCAGCGTTACTACACCGAGCTCCTACGAGCAGTACTTC. This chain links TRBV29-1 with TRBJ2-7, with D uncertain. Trimming pared 5 bases from V and 0 bases from J, leaving 11 bases between. Per germline, CDR1 SQVTM and CDR2 ANQGSEA. The CDR3 is 13 residues long.

This clonotype was recorded at least ten times. The chain couples TRBV6-5 to TRBJ2-3, with 10 nucleotides matching TRBD1. This CDR3 spans 17 amino acids. Germline V lookup: CDR1 MNHEY, CDR2 SVGAGI. The V segment lost 1 base and the J segment 2 bases; nucleotides outside the gene matches: 6. CDR3 loop: CASSYYAGTGVTDTQYF. For the CDR3, the DNA is TGTGCCAGCAGTTACTACGCCGGGACAGGGGTCACAGATACGCAGTATTTT.

This clonotype was observed many times. The chain carries TRBV13 and TRBJ2-5, with D possibly being TRBD2 (6 bases). Germline V gene sequence: CDR1 PRHDT, CDR2 FYEKMQ (reference sequence). Trimming took 1 base from V and 4 from J, leaving 13 bases between them. This CDR3 is 15 amino acids long. The CDR3 here is CASSLVIGGLETQYF. The DNA of the CDR3 is TGTGCCAGCAGCTTAGTAATCGGGGGTTTAGAGACCCAGTACTTC.

The chain is built from TRBV7-9 and TRBJ1-2; 12 nucleotides agree with TRBD1. Germline trimming cut 4 bases from V and 7 bases from J; bases unmatched to any gene: 1. Germline V gene lookup returns CDR1 SEHNR and CDR2 FQNEAQ (reference sequence). The length of the CDR3 is 13 residues. The CDR3 loop is CASSSGQGAGYTF. As DNA, the CDR3 is TGTGCCAGCAGCTCGGGACAGGGGGCTGGCTACACCTTC.

V is TRBV4-1 and J is TRBJ1-1, with 8 bases aligning to TRBD1. The CDR3 covers 16 residues. The germline gives CDR1 MGHRA, CDR2 YSYEKL. J gave up 1 base and V 1 base, and 5 bases lay outside the gene matches. CDR3: CASSQGWTGPNTEAFF. DNA of the CDR3: TGCGCCAGCAGCCAAGGTTGGACAGGGCCGAACACTGAAGCTTTCTTT.